This entry lists 7 T cell receptor beta chains sequenced from one sample in a study of cytomegalovirus exposure and HLA in healthy donors. Clones were read by immunoSEQ multiplex PCR, and TCRdb kept only the in-frame ones, dropping some. The sample has some 110,000 clones, more than 85% seen once; the top ten hold nearly 4.5%. Sequenced input: PBMCs. These TCRs come from a young man in good health and CMV-seropositive.

The chain employs TRBV7-2 and TRBJ2-7; TRBD2 matches at 9 bases. This CDR3 comprises 14 residues. CDR1 SGHTA and CDR2 FQGNSA come from the germline V gene. With V trimmed by 5 bases and J by 1 base, 3 bases remained unmatched. DNA of the CDR3: TGTGCCAGCAGCAGTCTAGCGGGGTCCTACGAGCAGTACTTC. It codes for CASSSLAGSYEQYF.

This rearrangement joins TRBV6-1 to TRBJ2-5; D possibly corresponds to TRBD1 (6 bases). The CDR3 extends over 13 amino acids. CDR1 and CDR2 from the germline V gene are MNHNS and SASEGT. Trimming took 8 bases from V and 4 from J, leaving 14 bases between them. This CDR3 is CASGRGVGETQYF. The CDR3 DNA follows: TGTGCCAGCGGCAGGGGAGTGGGAGAGACCCAGTACTTC.

CDR3 DNA sequence: TGTGCCAGCACCCCTACCGGGACAGGGAGGTATGGCTACACCTTC. This gives the protein CASTPTGTGRYGYTF. V is TRBV6-5 and J is TRBJ1-2, with 9 bases that match TRBD1. This CDR3 has 15 residues. Germline V CDR1 and CDR2: MNHEY, SVGAGI. Losses at the gene ends were 7 bases for V and 5 bases for J; bases not matched to a gene: 11.

This clone has just one count. This chain links TRBV5-1 with TRBJ1-2; 8 bases agree with TRBD1. The CDR3 length is 17 residues. Germline V gene sequence: CDR1 SGHRS, CDR2 YFSETQ. Trimming removed 2 bases from V and 4 bases from J; junction bases left unmatched: 13. This CDR3 is CASSFTSWTGPIYGYTF. The DNA for the CDR3 is TGCGCCAGCAGCTTTACTAGTTGGACAGGGCCCATCTATGGCTACACCTTC. Full variable domain (remainder filled in from reference TRBV5-1 and TRBJ1-2): KAGVTQTPRYLIKTRGQQVTLSCSPISGHRSVSWYQQTPGQGLQFLFEYFSETQRNKGNFPGRFSGRQFSNSRSEMNVSTLELGDSALYLCASSFTSWTGPIYGYTFGSGTRLTVV.

This clone showed up just once. The genes are TRBV19 and TRBJ1-5, with D maybe TRBD1 (6 bases). Germline-derived CDR1 and CDR2 are LNHDA and SQIVND (reference sequence). Trimming shortened V by 7 bases and J by 1 base, and 11 bases separated the two germline ends. This CDR3 spans 14 amino acids. This CDR3 reads CASKAGASNQPQHF. In nucleotides, the CDR3 is TGTGCCAGTAAGGCAGGGGCGAGCAATCAGCCCCAGCATTTT.

The gene calls are TRBV28 and TRBJ2-2; TRBD1 matches at 7 bases. This CDR3 spans 14 amino acids. V lost 4 bases and J lost 4; bases outside the gene matches: 3. CDR1 MDHEN and CDR2 SYDVKM come from the germline V gene. Written as DNA, the CDR3 is TGTGCCAGCAGTTGGACAGGAGGCACCGGGGAGCTGTTTTTT. Amino acid sequence: CASSWTGGTGELFF.

The rearrangement links TRBV10-1 to TRBJ2-7; tentative D call: TRBD1 (5 bases). The CDR3 length is 13 residues. V was trimmed by 9 bases and J by 7 bases, leaving 19 bases between them. Germline V gene sequence: CDR1 WNHNN, CDR2 SYGVQD (reference sequence). CDR3 sequence reads: CARPRAPGCEQYF. The CDR3 nucleotides read TGCGCCAGGCCCAGGGCCCCGGGTTGTGAGCAGTACTTC.